This TCR beta chain was recorded in a study of technical replicates of blood from several donors. Data came from immunoSEQ multiplex PCR; TCRdb stores just in-frame clones and leaves some out. This table has tens of thousands of clones, roughly 89% appearing once. J lost 0 bases, V lost 0 bases, and 1 base had no gene match. The CDR3 extends over 15 amino acids. The germline V gene has CDR1 SEHNR and CDR2 FQNEAQ (reference sequence). This sequence originates from a human donor in good health. Some clones in this sample may be carry-over from other donors' samples. The sequencing sample was made of PBMCs. The chain has TRBV7-9 and TRBJ1-2; 7 bases align to TRBD1. CDR3 amino acids: CASSLAQGANYGYTF. CDR3 bases: TGTGCCAGCAGCTTAGCCCAGGGGGCTAACTATGGCTACACCTTC.